This T cell receptor (beta chain) is from a study of cytomegalovirus exposure and HLA in healthy donors. Study in general: The Caucasian-associated ancestry cluster held roughly 80% of 398 genotyped donors.

As to this clone: Its target is unknown.

Both 60 Vbeta primers and 13 Jbeta primers went into the PCR. Some clones are missing from TCRdb's copy, which holds only in-frame ones; the method was immunoSEQ multiplex PCR. The ten most abundant clones cover 1% to 1.5% of a sample with 40,000 or so clones. CDR3 length equals 14 residues. With 4 bases clipped from V and 4 bases from J, the junction kept 6 bases outside the gene matches. Germline V CDR1 and CDR2: LGHNA, YSLEER. Study-wide results and caveats: Confirmation was obtained in vitro that a few CMV-associated chains are specific for CMV antigens. Analysis was performed later, and it showed HLA-associated TCR beta chains to be more clonally expanded than equally common others.

The V and J genes are TRBV4-3 and TRBJ1-2, with TRBD1 identical over 7 bases. Source material: PBMCs. The clonotype originates from a man aged 25 to 40 in good health and CMV-seronegative. In nucleotides, the CDR3 is TGCGCCAGCAGCCCCGGGACAGTAGTCTATGGCTACACCTTC. It codes for CASSPGTVVYGYTF.